These T cell receptor beta chains were read from a single sample in a study of siplizumab effects on memory and regulatory T cells. The method was immunoSEQ multiplex PCR; TCRdb's version includes in-frame clones alone and lacks a portion of them. The data hold over 85,000 clones, with 80% to 95% observed a single time. The sample taken for sequencing was CD4+ T cells sorted from blood. Every receptor here comes from a human donor in good health. CDR3s include the opening cysteine and the closing phenylalanine or tryptophan. A D gene is named only where the DNA matches it firmly. The size field is filled for only some rows; it gives once, few, many or a size class.

clone_size j_call v_call d_call cdr3_aa cdr3_nt
- TRBJ2-1 TRBV7-7 TRBD2 CASSQGLAGVNEQFF TGTGCTAGCAGCCAGGGACTAGCGGGAGTAAATGAGCAGTTCTTC
- TRBJ2-7 TRBV6-5 - CASSRAGYEQYF TGTGCCAGCAGCCGCGCCGGCTACGAGCAGTACTTC
- TRBJ2-7 TRBV18 TRBD1 CASSPETGRGYEQYF TGTGCCAGCTCACCGGAGACAGGGAGAGGCTACGAGCAGTACTTC
- TRBJ2-7 TRBV5-6 - CASSFTSSYEQYF TGTGCCAGCAGCTTCACGAGCTCCTACGAGCAGTACTTC
once TRBJ1-2 TRBV7-2 - CASSSNQGTYGYTF TGTGCCAGCAGCTCGAATCAGGGGACCTATGGCTACACCTTC
- TRBJ2-1 TRBV5-1 TRBD2 CASGISGGAGNEQFF TGCGCCAGCGGAATTAGCGGGGGGGCCGGTAATGAGCAGTTCTTC
- TRBJ2-7 TRBV10-3 TRBD2 CAIRAGLAGGSSYEQYF TGTGCCATCAGGGCGGGACTAGCGGGAGGATCCTCCTACGAGCAGTACTTC
- TRBJ2-2 TRBV5-1 - CASSLGQGSGELFF TGCGCCAGCAGCTTGGGGCAGGGGTCCGGGGAGCTGTTTTTT
- TRBJ1-4 TRBV6-1 TRBD1 CAARGTEAEKLFF TGTGCCGCCCGTGGGACAGAGGCCGAAAAACTGTTTTTT
once TRBJ2-3 TRBV11-3 TRBD2 CASSRLAGISDTQYF TGTGCCAGCAGTCGTCTAGCGGGAATTTCCGATACGCAGTATTTT
- TRBJ1-2 TRBV19 TRBD1 CASSLRTGTSNYGYTF TGTGCCAGTAGTCTCAGGACAGGGACTTCTAACTATGGCTACACCTTC
- TRBJ2-5 TRBV19 TRBD2 CASSQPGGETQYF TGTGCCAGTAGTCAACCGGGAGGTGAGACCCAGTACTTC
- TRBJ2-7 TRBV7-9 - CASSLGSELLPYEQYF TGTGCCAGCAGCTTAGGCAGCGAGCTCCTACCCTACGAGCAGTACTTC
once TRBJ2-7 TRBV6-5 - CASSYYSGSSYEQYF TGTGCCAGCAGTTATTATTCAGGAAGCTCCTACGAGCAGTACTTC
- TRBJ2-3 TRBV5-1 - CASSSGTVSTDTQYF TGCGCCAGCAGCTCAGGGACGGTTAGCACAGATACGCAGTATTTT
- TRBJ2-1 TRBV11-2 TRBD2 CASQSGLAENNEQFF TGTGCCAGCCAATCGGGACTAGCGGAAAACAATGAGCAGTTCTTC
once TRBJ2-3 TRBV11-2 - CASSRDLATSTDTQYF TGTGCCAGCAGCCGTGATCTAGCGACTAGCACAGATACGCAGTATTTT
once TRBJ2-1 TRBV7-7 - CASSLTDSSYNEQFF TGTGCCAGCAGCTTAACAGATAGCTCCTACAATGAGCAGTTCTTC
few TRBJ1-1 TRBV2 - CASSDGLSRTEAFF TGTGCCAGCAGTGATGGGCTTTCCAGGACGGAAGCTTTCTTT
- TRBJ1-2 TRBV5-4 TRBD1 CASSPGLTGVLAGYTF TGTGCCAGCAGCCCCGGATTGACAGGGGTGCTTGCTGGCTACACCTTC
- TRBJ2-6 TRBV19 - CASKTVSSGANVLTF TGTGCCAGTAAGACAGTTTCATCTGGGGCCAACGTCCTGACTTTC
few TRBJ1-6 TRBV4-1 TRBD1 CASSLRDRDNSPLHF TGCGCCAGCAGCCTTCGGGACAGGGATAATTCACCCCTCCACTTT
- TRBJ2-3 TRBV2 - CASSEGAGPEYF TGTGCCAGCAGTGAAGGAGCGGGCCCAGAGTATTTT
- TRBJ1-2 TRBV5-1 - CASSLGWGNYGYTF TGCGCCAGCAGCTTGGGATGGGGCAACTATGGCTACACCTTC
- TRBJ2-3 TRBV28 - CASSAPGQADTQYF TGTGCCAGCAGCGCCCCCGGGCAGGCAGATACGCAGTATTTT
- TRBJ2-7 TRBV15 TRBD1 CATRSGVGQGANEQYF TGTGCCACCAGGTCTGGAGTTGGCCAGGGGGCGAACGAGCAGTACTTC
- TRBJ2-7 TRBV5-8 - CASSSSYEQYF TGTGCCAGCAGCTCCAGCTACGAGCAGTACTTC
- TRBJ1-2 TRBV7-7 - CASSLGIFRERPPF TGTGCCAGCAGCTTAGGGATATTTAGAGAGAGGCCCCCCTTC
- TRBJ2-1 TRBV7-9 TRBD2 CASSPGTLAGVAYNEQFF TGTGCCAGCAGCCCAGGGACACTAGCGGGAGTCGCCTACAATGAGCAGTTCTTC